The 10 T cell receptor beta chains given below trace back to one sample, sequenced in a study of control samples from healthy donors and cancer patients. The data were produced by immunoSEQ multiplex PCR, yet TCRdb's version contains in-frame clones alone and is incomplete. The profile shows over 150,000 clones, roughly 94% of them singletons. The specimen sequenced was blood. The receptors come from a man aged 40-55 years in good health.

The chain joins TRBV3-1 (or the pseudogene TRBV3-2) to TRBJ2-1; no firm D call. The ends were cut back, 4 bases at V and 6 bases at J, with 19 bases in the middle. The CDR3 consists of 16 residues. Looked up from germline, CDR1 is LGHDT and CDR2 is YNNKEL (reference sequence). CDR3 region: CASSPRAADPSNEQFF. Written as DNA, the CDR3 is TGTGCCAGCAGCCCTCGTGCGGCGGATCCTTCCAATGAGCAGTTCTTC.

The genes are TRBV6-5 and TRBJ1-6, with TRBD1 matching 7 bases. Germline CDR1 reads MNHEY; CDR2 reads SVGAGI. With 2 bases clipped from V and 5 bases from J, the junction kept 6 bases outside the gene matches. CDR3 length: 16 amino acids. The CDR3 loop reads CASSYATGYDNSPLHF. The CDR3 region has the DNA TGTGCCAGCAGTTACGCGACAGGGTACGATAATTCACCCCTCCACTTT.

In its sample, this clone was seen once. The chain employs TRBV5-1 and TRBJ2-2; weak D call: TRBD2 (5 bases). The germline gives CDR1 SGHRS, CDR2 YFSETQ. V dropped 4 bases and J dropped 7 bases, with 14 bases sitting between them. This CDR3 contains 14 residues. The CDR3 DNA is TGCGCCAGCAGCCCCTTTACCGGGGTCGGGGAGCTGTTTTTT. Its protein is CASSPFTGVGELFF.

The gene calls are TRBV6-5 and TRBJ1-1; D remains unclear. Germline V gives CDR1 MNHEY, CDR2 SVGAGI. The CDR3 runs to 14 residues. V was cut by 6 bases and J by 12 bases, with 23 bases left in between. CDR3 nucleotides: TGTGCCAGCAGGCCTTACACGGCGGGGATGGAAACTTTCTTT. Its protein is CASRPYTAGMETFF.

The rearrangement links TRBV7-9 to TRBJ1-2; D might be TRBD1 (5 bases). Germline V gene lookup returns CDR1 SEHNR and CDR2 FQNEAQ (reference sequence). The V gene lost 5 bases and the J gene lost 6 bases, with 13 bases spanning the gap. This CDR3 is built from 13 residues. Here the CDR3 DNA reads TGTGCCAGCAGCACGGGACTGGACGATGGCTACACCTTC. Amino acids: CASSTGLDDGYTF.

The chain uses TRBV30 and TRBJ1-2; D perhaps matches TRBD1 (6 bases). The CDR3 is made up of 12 amino acids. The germline V gene has CDR1 GTSNPN and CDR2 SVGIG (reference sequence). V shed 3 bases and J shed 8 bases, with 13 bases lying between them. The CDR3 bases are TGTGCCTGGAGACCGGGGGCGCGGGGCTACACCTTC. Amino acids: CAWRPGARGYTF.

DNA of the CDR3: TGTGCCAGCAGCTTATCTAGCGGAACCTACGAGCAGTACTTC. This encodes CASSLSSGTYEQYF. The chain employs TRBV7-3 and TRBJ2-7, with 7 bases identical to TRBD2. The CDR3 spans 14 residues. Losses at the gene ends were 2 bases for V and 2 bases for J; bases not matched to a gene: 3. Germline values: CDR1 SGHTA, CDR2 FQGTGA. Complete variable domain (other parts from reference TRBV7-3 and TRBJ2-7): GAGVSQTPSNKVTEKGKYVELRCDPISGHTALYWYRQSLGQGPEFLIYFQGTGAADDSGLPNDRFFAVRPEGSVSTLKIQRTERGDSAVYLCASSLSSGTYEQYFGPGTRLTVT.

V usage is TRBV6-2 or TRBV6-3 and J usage is TRBJ1-1, with 8 bases identical to TRBD1. From germline, CDR1 is MNHEY and CDR2 SVGEGT. CDR3 size: 15 residues. J gave up 4 bases and V 5 bases, and 9 bases lay outside the gene matches. This CDR3 is CASSPQGARGTEAFF. CDR3 DNA sequence: TGTGCCAGCAGTCCCCAGGGGGCGAGGGGCACTGAAGCTTTCTTT.

The chain joins TRBV2 to TRBJ2-1; TRBD2 agrees at 10 bases. The CDR3 contains 16 residues. Germline lookup yields CDR1 SNHLY and CDR2 FYNNEI. V was pared by 6 bases and J by 8 bases, with 13 bases of the junction left unmatched. CDR3 DNA sequence: TGTGCCAGCAGGAAACTAGCGGGGACCCATCGCGATGAGCAGTTCTTC. It encodes CASRKLAGTHRDEQFF. Supplemented by reference TRBV2 and TRBJ2-1, the full variable domain reads EPEVTQTPSHQVTQMGQEVILRCVPISNHLYFYWYRQILGQKVEFLVSFYNNEISEKSEIFDDQFSVERPDGSNFTLKIRSTKLEDSAMYFCASRKLAGTHRDEQFFGPGTRLTVL.

The genes are TRBV27 and TRBJ1-6, with D unclear. This CDR3 comprises 17 residues. Trimming left V 1 base short and J 0 bases short, with 10 bases between. Germline V gene sequence: CDR1 MNHEY, CDR2 SMNVEV (reference sequence). The CDR3 sequence: CASSLWVGSSYNSPLHF. Here the CDR3 DNA reads TGTGCCAGCAGTTTATGGGTAGGGAGCTCCTATAATTCACCCCTCCACTTT.